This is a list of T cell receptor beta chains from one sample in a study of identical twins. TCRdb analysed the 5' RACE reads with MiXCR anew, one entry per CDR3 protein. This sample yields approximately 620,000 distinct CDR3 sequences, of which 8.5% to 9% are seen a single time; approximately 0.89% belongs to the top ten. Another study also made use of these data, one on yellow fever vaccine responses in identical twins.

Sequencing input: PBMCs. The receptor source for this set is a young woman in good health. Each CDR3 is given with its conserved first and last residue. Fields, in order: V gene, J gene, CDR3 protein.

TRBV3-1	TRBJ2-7	CASSVGQNYEQYF
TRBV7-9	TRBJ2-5	CASSLSANQETQYF
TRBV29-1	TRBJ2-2	CSVVASSGELFF
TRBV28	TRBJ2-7	CASSVDRTYEQYF
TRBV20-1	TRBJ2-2	CSARDQPVRDTGELFF
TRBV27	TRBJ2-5	CASCPASGTTF
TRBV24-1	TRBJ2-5	CATGDFGKAQYF
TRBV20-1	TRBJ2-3	CSARDEFKTDPGRLTDTQYF
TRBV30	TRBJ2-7	CAWSVFGAYEQYF
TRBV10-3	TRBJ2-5	CAISESIRAETQYF
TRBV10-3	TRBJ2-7	CATRTAGVYEQYF
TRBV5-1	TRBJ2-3	CASSLQGAPKDTQYF
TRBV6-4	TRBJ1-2	CASSENTFVSASYGYTF
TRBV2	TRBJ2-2	CASTKGVLAGGELFF
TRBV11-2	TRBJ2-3	CASSLDYPYPPDTQYF
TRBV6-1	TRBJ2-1	CASSETSGRYNEQFF
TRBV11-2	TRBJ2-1	CASSLTDGNEQFF
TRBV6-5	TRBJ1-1	CASSYFTGAEAFF
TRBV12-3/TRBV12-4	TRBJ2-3	CASSLASGTTDTQYF
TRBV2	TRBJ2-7	CASSEGTSYEQYF
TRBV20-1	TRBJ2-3	CSAVATRSTDTQYF
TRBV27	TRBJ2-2	CASRPPRGELFF
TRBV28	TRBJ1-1	CASSLAGREGTEAFF
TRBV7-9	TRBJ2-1	CASSLGSSGANNEQFF
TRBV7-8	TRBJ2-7	CASGIQPDRTYEQYF
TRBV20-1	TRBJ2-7	CSARGYLIDEQYF
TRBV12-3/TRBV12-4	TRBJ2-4	CASSRPGTGVNIQYF
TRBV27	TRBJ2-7	CASSLWGGEHEQYF
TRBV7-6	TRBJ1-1	CASSLYSGNPEAFF
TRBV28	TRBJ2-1	CASSPAGLGGTNEQFF
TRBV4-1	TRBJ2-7	CASSQVRDYEQYF
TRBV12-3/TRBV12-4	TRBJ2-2	CASSSWGKGDTGELFF
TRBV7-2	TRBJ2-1	CASSLGTYDEQFF
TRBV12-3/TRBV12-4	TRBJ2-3	CASRPRGRLDTQYF
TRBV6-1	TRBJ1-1	CASSEAPGVVTEAFF
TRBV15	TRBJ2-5	CATSTNSGSGETQYF
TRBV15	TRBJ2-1	CATSRQYNEQFF
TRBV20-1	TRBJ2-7	CSATSGGVDEQYF
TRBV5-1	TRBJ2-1	CASSLARTGAVNEQFF
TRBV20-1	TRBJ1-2	CSAKVTGGSYGYTF
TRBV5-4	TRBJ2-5	CASSPGLLRETQYF
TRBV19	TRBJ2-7	CASSGPTGEDWYEQYF
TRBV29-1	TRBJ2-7	CSATGYYEQYF
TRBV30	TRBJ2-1	CAWSDDRGYNEQFF
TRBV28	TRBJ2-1	CASSSPGYAQFF